This T cell receptor beta chain comes out of a study of long-term antiretroviral therapy in people with HIV. Overall study findings and caveats: It was observed that HIV repertoires exhibited narrower CDR3 length ranges than controls.

V was trimmed by 3 bases and J by 1 base, leaving 18 bases between them. Per germline, CDR1 MGHRA and CDR2 YSYEKL. This CDR3 has 17 residues. At survey level, the immunoSEQ assay was run in its v3.0 version. What sequencing targeted per sample was about 40,000-50,000 T-cell genomes. Data came from immunoSEQ multiplex PCR; TCRdb stores just in-frame clones and leaves some out. The sample yields some 33,000 clones, roughly four fifths seen once. Every donor had one or more pre-ART and two or more post-ART PBMC samples. This clone was counted only a few times. Its antigen is unidentified. The sample consisted of unsorted PBMCs, taken 0.6 years after starting antiretroviral therapy. The chain has TRBV4-1 and TRBJ1-2; a possible D gene is TRBD1 (5 bases). The TCR was taken from a man aged 18 to 29 with HIV. In nucleotides, the CDR3 is TGCGCCAGCAGCCACCGTGTGGGGGGTCCCATTAACTATGGCTACACCTTC. Translation: CASSHRVGGPINYGYTF.